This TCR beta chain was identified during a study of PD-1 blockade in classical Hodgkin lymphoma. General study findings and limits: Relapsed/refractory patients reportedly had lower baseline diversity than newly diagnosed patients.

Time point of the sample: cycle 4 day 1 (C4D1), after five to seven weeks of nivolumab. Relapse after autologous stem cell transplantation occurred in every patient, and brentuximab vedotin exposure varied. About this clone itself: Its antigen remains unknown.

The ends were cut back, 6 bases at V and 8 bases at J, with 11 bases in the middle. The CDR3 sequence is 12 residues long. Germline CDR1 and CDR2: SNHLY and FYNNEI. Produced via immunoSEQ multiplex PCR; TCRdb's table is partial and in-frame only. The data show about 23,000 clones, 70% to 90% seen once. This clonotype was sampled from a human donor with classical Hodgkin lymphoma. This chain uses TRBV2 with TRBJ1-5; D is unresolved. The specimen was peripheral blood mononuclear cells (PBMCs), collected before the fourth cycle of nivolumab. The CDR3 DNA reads TGTGCCAGCAGGGGAGGACTAGAGCCCCAGCATTTT. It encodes CASRGGLEPQHF.